The entry that follows covers one T cell receptor beta chain sequence. This sample is drawn from a study of blood T cell repertoires in COVID-19. Trimming left V 8 bases short and J 1 base short, with 15 bases between. The germline gives CDR1 MNHEY, CDR2 SVGAGI. The CDR3 is 14 amino acids. The protocol was immunoSEQ multiplex PCR, while the TCRdb copy is restricted to in-frame clones and leaves out a portion. The sample contains around 700,000 clones, around 89% of which appear only once. Specimen: peripheral blood. The chain carries TRBV6-5 and TRBJ2-7; possible D gene TRBD1, 5 bases. The source is a woman between 18 and 29 years old with acute or convalescent COVID-19. CDR3 sequence (DNA): TGTGCCAGCCGATACACCCCAGGGTCCTACGAGCAGTACTTC. Translating gives CASRYTPGSYEQYF.